This TCR beta chain was found in a study of cytomegalovirus exposure and HLA in healthy donors. Study overall: Approximately 85 million unique TCRs from HLA-typed donors were held in an early data release.

Whereas donors were nominally healthy upon sampling, unrecorded immune exposures were probable. Vbeta (60) and Jbeta (13) primers were used in the PCR. Repertoires were generated with immunoSEQ multiplex PCR, while TCRdb's copy carries only in-frame clones and drops some. The repertoire table contains 130,000 or so clones. CDR1 and CDR2 (germline): SGHAT, FQNNGV. The CDR3 length is 17 residues. V shed 5 bases, J shed 2 bases, and the junction held 10 bases outside the gene matches. Sequenced input: PBMCs. The sequence derives from a woman in her thirties or forties in good health and CMV-seropositive. J is TRBJ2-5 and V is TRBV11-2; 11 bases are a match to TRBD2. The CDR3 loop is CASSERLGTSGQETQYF. CDR3 coding DNA: TGTGCCAGCAGCGAGCGACTAGGGACTAGCGGACAAGAGACCCAGTACTTC.